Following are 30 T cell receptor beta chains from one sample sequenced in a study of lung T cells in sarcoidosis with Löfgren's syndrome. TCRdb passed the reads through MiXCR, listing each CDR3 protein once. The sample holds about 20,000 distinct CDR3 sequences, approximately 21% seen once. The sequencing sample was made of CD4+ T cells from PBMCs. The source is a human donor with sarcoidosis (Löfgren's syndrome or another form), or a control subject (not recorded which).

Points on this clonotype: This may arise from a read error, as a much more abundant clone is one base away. The CDR3 DNA is TGTGCCAGCAGCTTAGTCGGAACCACCGGGGAGCTGCTTTTT. It translates to CASSLVGTTGELLF. The chain uses TRBV11-2 and TRBJ2-2, with a tentative D call TRBD2 (5 bases). Germline V CDR1 and CDR2: SGHAT, FQNNGV. The CDR3 covers 14 residues.

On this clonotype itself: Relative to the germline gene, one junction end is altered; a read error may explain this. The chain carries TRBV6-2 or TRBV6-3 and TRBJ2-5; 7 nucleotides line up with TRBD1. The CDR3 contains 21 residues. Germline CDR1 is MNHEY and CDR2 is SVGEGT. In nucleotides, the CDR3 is TGTGCCAGCATCCCGCCTCCCGGTTCGGTCAGGGGGAAGAAGGACCAAGAGACCCAGCACTTC. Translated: CASIPPPGSVRGKKDQETQHF.

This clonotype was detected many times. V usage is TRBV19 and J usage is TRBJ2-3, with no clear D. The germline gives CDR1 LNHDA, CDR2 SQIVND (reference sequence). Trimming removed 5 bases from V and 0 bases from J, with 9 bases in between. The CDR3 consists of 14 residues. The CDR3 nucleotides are TGTGCCAGTAGTTCCGACTCCAGCACAGATACGCAGTATTTT. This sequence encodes CASSSDSSTDTQYF.

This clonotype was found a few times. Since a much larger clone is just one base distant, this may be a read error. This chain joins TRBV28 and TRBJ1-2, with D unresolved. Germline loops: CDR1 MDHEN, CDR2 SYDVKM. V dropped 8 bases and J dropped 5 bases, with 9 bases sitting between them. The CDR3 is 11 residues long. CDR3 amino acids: CASGLEYGYTF. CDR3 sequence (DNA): TGTGCCAGCGGCCTCGAATATGGCTACACCTTC.

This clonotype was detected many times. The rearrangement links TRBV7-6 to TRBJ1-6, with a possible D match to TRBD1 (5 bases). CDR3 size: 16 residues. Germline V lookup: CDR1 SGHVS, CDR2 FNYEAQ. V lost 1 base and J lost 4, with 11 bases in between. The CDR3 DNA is TGTGCCAGCAGCTTAGAAGGGACGGAGTATAATTCACCCCTCCACTTT. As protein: CASSLEGTEYNSPLHF.

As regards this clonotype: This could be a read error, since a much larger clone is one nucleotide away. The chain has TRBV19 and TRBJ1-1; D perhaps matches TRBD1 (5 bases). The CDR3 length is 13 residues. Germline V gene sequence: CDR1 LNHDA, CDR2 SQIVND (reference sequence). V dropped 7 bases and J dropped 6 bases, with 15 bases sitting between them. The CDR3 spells CASIGFRGAEAFF. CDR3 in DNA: TGTGCCAGTATAGGATTTAGGGGTGCTGAAGCTTTCTTT. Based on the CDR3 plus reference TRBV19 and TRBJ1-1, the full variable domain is DGGITQSPKYLFRKEGQNVTLSCEQNLNHDAMYWYRQDPGQGLRLIYYSQIVNDFQKGDIAEGYSVSREKKESFPLTVTSAQKNPTAFYLCASIGFRGAEAFFGQGTRLTVV.

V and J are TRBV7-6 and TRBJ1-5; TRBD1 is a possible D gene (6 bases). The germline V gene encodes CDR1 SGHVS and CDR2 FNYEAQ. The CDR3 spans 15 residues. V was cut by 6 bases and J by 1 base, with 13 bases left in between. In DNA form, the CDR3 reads TGTGCCAGCAGTTTAATTACAGGGAGCAATCAGCCCCAGCATTTT. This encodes CASSLITGSNQPQHF. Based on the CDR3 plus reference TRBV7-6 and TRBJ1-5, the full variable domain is GAGVSQSPRYKVTKRGQDVALRCDPISGHVSLYWYRQALGQGPEFLTYFNYEAQQDKSGLPNDRFSAERPEGSISTLTIQRTEQRDSAMYRCASSLITGSNQPQHFGDGTRLSIL.

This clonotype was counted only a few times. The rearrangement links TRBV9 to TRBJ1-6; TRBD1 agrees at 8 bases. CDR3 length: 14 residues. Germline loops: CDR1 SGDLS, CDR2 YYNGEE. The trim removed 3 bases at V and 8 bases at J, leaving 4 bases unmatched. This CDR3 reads CASSATGADSPLHF. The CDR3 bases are TGTGCCAGCAGCGCGACAGGGGCTGATTCACCCCTCCACTTT.

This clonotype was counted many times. CDR3 coding DNA: TGTGCCAGCTCACTACTAGCGTCTCAAGAGACCCAGTACTTC. Translation: CASSLLASQETQYF. The rearrangement uses TRBV18 and TRBJ2-5; 7 nucleotides agree with TRBD2. The trim removed 4 bases at V and 2 bases at J, leaving 4 bases unmatched. Germline CDR1 and CDR2: KGHSH and LQKENI. CDR3 size: 14 residues.

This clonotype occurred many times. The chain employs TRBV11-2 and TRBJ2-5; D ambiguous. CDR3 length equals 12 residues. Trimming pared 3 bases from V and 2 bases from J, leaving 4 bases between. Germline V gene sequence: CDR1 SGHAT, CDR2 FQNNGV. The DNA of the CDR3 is TGTGCCAGCAGCTTGGGGCAAGAGACCCAGTACTTC. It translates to CASSLGQETQYF.

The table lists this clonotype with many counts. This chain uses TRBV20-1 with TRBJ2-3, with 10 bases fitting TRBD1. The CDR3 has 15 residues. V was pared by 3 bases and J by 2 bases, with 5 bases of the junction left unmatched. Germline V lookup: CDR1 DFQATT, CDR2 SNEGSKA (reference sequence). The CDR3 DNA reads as TGCAGTGCTAGCCCGGGACAGGGGAACACAGATACGCAGTATTTT. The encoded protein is CSASPGQGNTDTQYF.

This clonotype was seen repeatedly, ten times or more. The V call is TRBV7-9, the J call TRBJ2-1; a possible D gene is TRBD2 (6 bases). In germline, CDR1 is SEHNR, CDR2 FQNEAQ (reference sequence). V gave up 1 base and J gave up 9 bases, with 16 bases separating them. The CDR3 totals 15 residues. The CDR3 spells CASSLGARQEGEQFF. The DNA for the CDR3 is TGTGCCAGCAGCTTAGGCGCTCGCCAGGAGGGTGAGCAGTTCTTC.

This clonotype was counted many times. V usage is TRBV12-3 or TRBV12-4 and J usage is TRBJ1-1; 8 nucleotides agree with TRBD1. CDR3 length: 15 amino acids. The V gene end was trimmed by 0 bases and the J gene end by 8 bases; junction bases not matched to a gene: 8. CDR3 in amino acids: CASSLAGQVKDEAFF. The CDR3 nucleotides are TGTGCCAGCAGTTTAGCGGGACAGGTCAAAGACGAAGCTTTCTTT.

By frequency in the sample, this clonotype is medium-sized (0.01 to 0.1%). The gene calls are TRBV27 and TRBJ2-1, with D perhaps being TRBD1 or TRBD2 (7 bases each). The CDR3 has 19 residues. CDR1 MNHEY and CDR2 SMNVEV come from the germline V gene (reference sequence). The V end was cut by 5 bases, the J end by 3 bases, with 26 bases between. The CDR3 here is CASSRGTALASGNYNEQFF. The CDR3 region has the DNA TGTGCCAGCAGTAGAGGGACAGCTTTGGCTAGCGGAAACTACAATGAGCAGTTCTTC.

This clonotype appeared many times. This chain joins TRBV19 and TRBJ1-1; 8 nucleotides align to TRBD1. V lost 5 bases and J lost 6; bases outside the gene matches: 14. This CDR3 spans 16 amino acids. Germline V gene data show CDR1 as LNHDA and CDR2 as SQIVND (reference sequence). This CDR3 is CASSPHRQGRNAEAFF. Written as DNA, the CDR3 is TGTGCCAGTAGTCCCCACCGACAGGGGAGGAATGCTGAAGCTTTCTTT.

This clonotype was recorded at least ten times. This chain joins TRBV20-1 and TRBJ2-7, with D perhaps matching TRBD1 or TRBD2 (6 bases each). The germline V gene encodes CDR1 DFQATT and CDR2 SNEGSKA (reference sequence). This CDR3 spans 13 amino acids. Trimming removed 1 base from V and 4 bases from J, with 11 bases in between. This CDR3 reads CSARGGTYYEQYF. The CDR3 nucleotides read TGCAGTGCTAGAGGCGGGACATATTACGAGCAGTACTTC.

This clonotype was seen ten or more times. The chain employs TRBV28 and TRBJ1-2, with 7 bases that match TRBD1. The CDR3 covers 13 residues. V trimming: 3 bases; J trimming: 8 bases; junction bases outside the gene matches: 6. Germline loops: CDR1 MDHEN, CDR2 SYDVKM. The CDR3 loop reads CASSLGQTNGYTF. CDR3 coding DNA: TGTGCCAGCAGTTTGGGACAGACAAACGGCTACACCTTC.

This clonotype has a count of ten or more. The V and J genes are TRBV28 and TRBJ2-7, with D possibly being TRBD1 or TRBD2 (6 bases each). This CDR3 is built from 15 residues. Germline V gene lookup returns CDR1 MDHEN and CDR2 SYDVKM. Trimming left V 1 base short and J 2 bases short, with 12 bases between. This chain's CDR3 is CASSLLGGDPYEQYF. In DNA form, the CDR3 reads TGTGCCAGCAGTTTATTGGGGGGCGACCCCTACGAGCAGTACTTC.

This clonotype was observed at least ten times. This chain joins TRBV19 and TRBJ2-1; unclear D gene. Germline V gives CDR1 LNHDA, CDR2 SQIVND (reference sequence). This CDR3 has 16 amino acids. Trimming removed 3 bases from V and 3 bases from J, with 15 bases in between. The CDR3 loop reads CASSIPVGVGYNEQFF. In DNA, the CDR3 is TGTGCCAGTAGTATCCCAGTTGGCGTAGGCTACAATGAGCAGTTCTTC.

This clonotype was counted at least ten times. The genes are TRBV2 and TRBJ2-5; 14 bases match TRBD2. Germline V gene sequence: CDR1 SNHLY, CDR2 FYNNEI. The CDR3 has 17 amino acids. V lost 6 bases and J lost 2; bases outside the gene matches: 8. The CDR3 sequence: CASRPGTSGRRQETQYF. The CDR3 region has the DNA TGTGCCAGCAGACCCGGGACTAGCGGGAGACGGCAAGAGACCCAGTACTTC. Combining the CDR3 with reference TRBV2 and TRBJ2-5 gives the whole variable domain EPEVTQTPSHQVTQMGQEVILRCVPISNHLYFYWYRQILGQKVEFLVSFYNNEISEKSEIFDDQFSVERPDGSNFTLKIRSTKLEDSAMYFCASRPGTSGRRQETQYFGPGTRLLVL.

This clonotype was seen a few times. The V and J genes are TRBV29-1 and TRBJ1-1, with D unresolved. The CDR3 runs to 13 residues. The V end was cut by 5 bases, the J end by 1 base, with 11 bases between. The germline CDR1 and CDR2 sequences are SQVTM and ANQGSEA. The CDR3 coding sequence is TGCAGCGTTTCAGTACAGAGGAACACTGAAGCTTTCTTT. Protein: CSVSVQRNTEAFF.

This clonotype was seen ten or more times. CDR3 protein: CASSRTGQRERSETQYF. CDR3 DNA: TGTGCCAGCAGTCGGACAGGGCAACGGGAGCGTTCGGAGACCCAGTACTTC. The chain uses TRBV6-1 and TRBJ2-5; 8 bases match TRBD1. Trimming took 5 bases from V and 5 from J; bases not matched to a gene: 16. From germline, CDR1 is MNHNS and CDR2 SASEGT. The CDR3 is made up of 17 amino acids.

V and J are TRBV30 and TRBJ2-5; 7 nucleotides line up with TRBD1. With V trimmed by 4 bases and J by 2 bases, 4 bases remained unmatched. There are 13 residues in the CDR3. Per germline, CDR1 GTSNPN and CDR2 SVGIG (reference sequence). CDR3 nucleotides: TGTGCCTGGAATACAGGGGTTCAAGAGACCCAGTACTTC. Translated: CAWNTGVQETQYF.

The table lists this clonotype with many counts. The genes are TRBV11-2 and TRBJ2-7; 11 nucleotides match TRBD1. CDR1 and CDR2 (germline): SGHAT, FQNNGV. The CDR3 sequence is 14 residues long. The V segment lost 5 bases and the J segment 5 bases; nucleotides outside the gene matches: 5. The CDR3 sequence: CASSPRTGGNEQYF. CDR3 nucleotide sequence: TGTGCCAGCAGCCCACGGACAGGGGGCAACGAGCAGTACTTC.

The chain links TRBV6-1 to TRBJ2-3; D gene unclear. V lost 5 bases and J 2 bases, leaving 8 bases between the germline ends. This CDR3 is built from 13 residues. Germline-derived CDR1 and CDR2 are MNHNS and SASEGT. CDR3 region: CASSPGFTDTQYF. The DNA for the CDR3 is TGTGCCAGCAGTCCTGGTTTCACAGATACGCAGTATTTT.

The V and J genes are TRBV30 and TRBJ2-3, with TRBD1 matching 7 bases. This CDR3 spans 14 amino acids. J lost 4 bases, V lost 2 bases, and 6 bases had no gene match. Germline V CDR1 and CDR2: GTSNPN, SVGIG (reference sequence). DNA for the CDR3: TGTGCCTGGAGTCCTCATACAGGGGCAGATACGCAGTATTTT. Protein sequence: CAWSPHTGADTQYF.

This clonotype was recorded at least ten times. CDR3 loop: CASSPDGGPNQPQHF. The CDR3 DNA reads TGTGCCAGCTCCCCAGACGGCGGACCCAATCAGCCCCAGCATTTT. This chain links TRBV18 with TRBJ1-5; D unclear. CDR1 KGHSH and CDR2 LQKENI come from the germline V gene. V was trimmed by 6 bases and J by 3 bases, leaving 15 bases between them. This CDR3 comprises 15 residues.

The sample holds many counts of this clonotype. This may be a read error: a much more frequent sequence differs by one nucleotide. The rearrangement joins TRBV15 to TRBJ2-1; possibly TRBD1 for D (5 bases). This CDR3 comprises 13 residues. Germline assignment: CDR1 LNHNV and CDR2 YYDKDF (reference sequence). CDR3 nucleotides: TGTGCCGCCAGCAGAGATTGGGGCGATAGGCAGTTCTTC. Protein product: CAASRDWGDRQFF.

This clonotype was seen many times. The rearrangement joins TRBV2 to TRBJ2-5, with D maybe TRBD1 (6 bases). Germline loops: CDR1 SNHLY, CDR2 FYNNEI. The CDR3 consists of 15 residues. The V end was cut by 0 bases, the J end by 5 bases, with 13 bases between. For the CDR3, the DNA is TGTGCCAGCAGTGAAGCGGGGGCAGGGGCCGAGACCCAGTACTTC. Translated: CASSEAGAGAETQYF.

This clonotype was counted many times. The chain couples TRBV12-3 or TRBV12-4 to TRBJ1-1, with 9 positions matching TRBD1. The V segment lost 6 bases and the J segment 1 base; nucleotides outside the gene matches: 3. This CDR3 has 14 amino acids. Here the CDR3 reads CASSGQGWNTEAFF. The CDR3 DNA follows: TGTGCCAGCAGCGGACAGGGGTGGAACACTGAAGCTTTCTTT.